This is a list of T cell receptor beta chains from one sample in a study of cytomegalovirus exposure and HLA in healthy donors. TCRdb's table, derived via immunoSEQ multiplex PCR, lists solely in-frame clones and lacks some. Of under 250,000 clones listed, around 83% are singletons. The sample was PBMCs. These TCRs come from a woman aged 45-65 years in good health and CMV-seropositive. The CDR3 runs from the conserved cysteine through the conserved F or W. The D gene is left open where the match is weak. A clone size is listed for some rows: how often the clone was seen (once, few, many), or a class if it is expanded.

size: few; V: TRBV28; J: TRBJ1-3; D: NA; CDR3: CASSPRGSPISGNTIYF; DNA: TGTGCCAGCAGCCCCCGGGGGAGTCCGATCTCTGGAAACACCATATATTTT
size: NA; V: TRBV4-3; J: TRBJ2-7; D: NA; CDR3: CASSQEVLSYEQYF; DNA: TGCGCCAGCAGCCAAGAGGTACTTTCCTACGAGCAGTACTTC
size: NA; V: TRBV2; J: TRBJ2-7; D: TRBD2; CDR3: CASRPGTSGGYEQYF; DNA: TGTGCCAGCAGACCTGGGACTAGCGGGGGGTACGAGCAGTACTTC
size: NA; V: TRBV5-5; J: TRBJ2-1; D: NA; CDR3: CASSPRVSNEQFF; DNA: TGTGCCAGCAGCCCTAGAGTCTCCAATGAGCAGTTCTTC
size: NA; V: TRBV13; J: TRBJ1-1; D: TRBD1; CDR3: CASSSPGQGNTEAFF; DNA: TGTGCCAGCAGCTCCCCCGGACAGGGGAACACTGAAGCTTTCTTT
size: few; V: TRBV7-2; J: TRBJ1-5; D: TRBD1; CDR3: CASSLQTGTNQPQHF; DNA: TGTGCCAGCAGCCTACAGACAGGGACCAATCAGCCCCAGCATTTT
size: few; V: TRBV19; J: TRBJ1-1; D: NA; CDR3: CASKRGGYTEAFF; DNA: TGTGCCAGTAAAAGGGGTGGATACACTGAAGCTTTCTTT
size: NA; V: TRBV10-3; J: TRBJ2-3; D: TRBD2; CDR3: CAISFTSGFTDTQYF; DNA: TGTGCCATCAGCTTCACTAGCGGGTTCACAGATACGCAGTATTTT
size: NA; V: TRBV5-1; J: TRBJ1-1; D: NA; CDR3: CASRPGQMNTEAFF; DNA: TGCGCCAGCAGGCCCGGACAGATGAACACTGAAGCTTTCTTT
size: NA; V: TRBV15; J: TRBJ1-5; D: NA; CDR3: CATSGGSQGRNQPQHF; DNA: TGTGCCACCAGCGGAGGGTCCCAGGGAAGAAATCAGCCCCAGCATTTT
size: NA; V: TRBV5-6; J: TRBJ2-7; D: NA; CDR3: CASSLMGDRYEQYF; DNA: TGTGCCAGCAGCTTGATGGGAGACAGGTACGAGCAGTACTTC
size: NA; V: TRBV7-2; J: TRBJ2-7; D: TRBD2; CDR3: CASSQRGGYEQYF; DNA: TGTGCCAGCAGTCAACGGGGGGGGTACGAGCAGTACTTC
size: NA; V: TRBV7-9; J: TRBJ1-2; D: NA; CDR3: CASSLGGSYGYTF; DNA: TGTGCCAGCAGCTTAGGCGGTAGCTATGGCTACACCTTC
size: NA; V: TRBV5-1; J: TRBJ2-4; D: TRBD1; CDR3: CASSFQGQGKNIQYF; DNA: TGCGCCAGCAGCTTCCAAGGACAGGGAAAAAACATTCAGTACTTC
size: NA; V: TRBV2; J: TRBJ2-5; D: NA; CDR3: CASSRTGDQETQYF; DNA: TGTGCCAGCAGCCGAACCGGGGACCAAGAGACCCAGTACTTC
size: few; V: TRBV19; J: TRBJ1-6; D: TRBD1; CDR3: CASSPRDRENSPLHF; DNA: TGTGCCAGTAGTCCCCGGGACAGGGAGAATTCACCCCTCCACTTT
size: NA; V: TRBV30; J: TRBJ2-7; D: NA; CDR3: CAWSLPPGKPYEQYF; DNA: TGTGCCTGGAGTCTCCCTCCAGGGAAACCCTACGAGCAGTACTTC
size: NA; V: TRBV30; J: TRBJ2-7; D: NA; CDR3: CAWTHQGGSYEQYF; DNA: TGTGCCTGGACCCACCAGGGGGGCTCCTACGAGCAGTACTTC
size: NA; V: TRBV30; J: TRBJ1-5; D: NA; CDR3: CAWSPRHSNQPQHF; DNA: TGTGCCTGGAGTCCAAGACATAGCAATCAGCCCCAGCATTTT
size: once; V: TRBV4-2; J: TRBJ1-6; D: TRBD1; CDR3: CASSQEVLLGQTNSPLHF; DNA: TGTGCCAGCAGCCAAGAAGTACTCCTGGGACAGACTAATTCACCCCTCCACTTT
size: once; V: TRBV6-6; J: TRBJ1-1; D: NA; CDR3: CASSYGRGSTEAFF; DNA: TGTGCCAGCAGTTACGGTAGGGGGTCCACTGAAGCTTTCTTT
size: once; V: TRBV19; J: TRBJ1-2; D: NA; CDR3: CASTTDYGYTF; DNA: TGTGCCAGTACGACAGATTATGGCTACACCTTC
size: NA; V: TRBV6-5; J: TRBJ1-2; D: TRBD1; CDR3: CASSRGLGHYGYTF; DNA: TGTGCCAGCTCCAGGGGGTTGGGGCACTATGGCTACACCTTC
size: NA; V: TRBV5-6; J: TRBJ1-1; D: TRBD1; CDR3: CASSSTGIPEAFF; DNA: TGTGCCAGCAGCTCGACAGGGATCCCTGAAGCTTTCTTT
size: NA; V: TRBV6-1; J: TRBJ2-1; D: NA; CDR3: CASSEIILRGKRNEQFF; DNA: TGTGCCAGCAGTGAGATCATTCTTCGAGGGAAACGGAATGAGCAGTTCTTC
size: NA; V: TRBV21-1; J: TRBJ2-7; D: NA; CDR3: CASSSPEGGHMDVEEYF; DNA: TGTGCCAGCAGCTCCCCGGAAGGGGGACACATGGATGTGGAGGAGTACTTC
size: NA; V: TRBV7-6; J: TRBJ1-2; D: TRBD1; CDR3: CASSDRTGGFGGYTF; DNA: TGTGCCAGCAGCGATAGGACAGGGGGCTTCGGGGGCTACACCTTC
size: NA; V: TRBV10-2; J: TRBJ1-5; D: NA; CDR3: CASRPPGRSNQPQHF; DNA: TGCGCCAGCAGGCCCCCGGGGAGGAGCAATCAGCCCCAGCATTTT
size: NA; V: TRBV5-4; J: TRBJ2-6; D: TRBD2; CDR3: CASSLGASGAAGANVLTF; DNA: TGTGCCAGCAGCTTGGGTGCTAGCGGGGCGGCTGGGGCCAACGTCCTGACTTTC
size: NA; V: TRBV18; J: TRBJ1-1; D: TRBD1; CDR3: CASSPTIIRGMNTEAFF; DNA: TGTGCCAGCTCACCGACTATCATCAGGGGGATGAACACTGAAGCTTTCTTT
size: NA; V: TRBV5-1; J: TRBJ2-5; D: NA; CDR3: CASSFAGETQYF; DNA: TGCGCCAGCAGCTTCGCGGGGGAGACCCAGTACTTC
size: NA; V: TRBV4-3; J: TRBJ1-1; D: NA; CDR3: CASSQDYGEWGNTEAFF; DNA: TGCGCCAGCAGCCAAGATTATGGGGAGTGGGGGAACACTGAAGCTTTCTTT
size: NA; V: TRBV4-2; J: TRBJ1-2; D: NA; CDR3: CASSQDRGSYGYTF; DNA: TGTGCCAGCAGCCAAGATCGGGGGTCCTATGGCTACACCTTC
size: NA; V: TRBV6-1; J: TRBJ1-2; D: TRBD1; CDR3: CASSDGTGHYGYTF; DNA: TGTGCCAGCAGTGATGGGACAGGGCATTATGGCTACACCTTC
size: NA; V: TRBV6-6; J: TRBJ2-7; D: NA; CDR3: CASSYPPDYEQYF; DNA: TGTGCCAGCAGTTACCCGCCCGATTACGAGCAGTACTTC
size: NA; V: TRBV5-6; J: TRBJ1-3; D: NA; CDR3: CASSSTGGALFSGNTIYF; DNA: TGTGCCAGCAGCTCGACGGGTGGGGCACTGTTCTCTGGAAACACCATATATTTT
size: NA; V: TRBV5-4; J: TRBJ2-3; D: NA; CDR3: CASSRLQGTLTDTQYF; DNA: TGTGCCAGCAGCAGGCTGCAGGGGACATTGACAGATACGCAGTATTTT
size: NA; V: TRBV19; J: TRBJ1-3; D: TRBD1; CDR3: CASSIDRGPGNTIYF; DNA: TGTGCCAGTAGTATTGACAGGGGCCCAGGAAACACCATATATTTT
size: many; V: TRBV5-6; J: TRBJ1-1; D: NA; CDR3: CASSFRRGGTEAFF; DNA: TGTGCCAGCAGCTTTCGCCGGGGGGGCACTGAAGCTTTCTTT
size: NA; V: TRBV5-1; J: TRBJ2-3; D: NA; CDR3: CASSLAILGRDTQYF; DNA: TGCGCCAGCAGCTTGGCAATACTGGGGCGAGATACGCAGTATTTT
size: NA; V: TRBV15; J: TRBJ1-1; D: NA; CDR3: CATSWGQGEHTEAFF; DNA: TGTGCCACCAGCTGGGGCCAGGGCGAGCACACTGAAGCTTTCTTT
size: NA; V: TRBV7-9; J: TRBJ1-4; D: NA; CDR3: CASSLRGTNEKLFF; DNA: TGTGCCAGCAGCTTACGGGGAACTAATGAAAAACTGTTTTTT
size: NA; V: TRBV6-1; J: TRBJ1-5; D: NA; CDR3: CASSDFRVFGNQPQHF; DNA: TGTGCCAGCAGTGATTTCAGGGTCTTTGGCAATCAGCCCCAGCATTTT
size: NA; V: TRBV7-2; J: TRBJ2-6; D: NA; CDR3: CASSIQDTGANVLTF; DNA: TGTGCCAGCAGCATCCAAGACACTGGGGCCAACGTCCTGACTTTC
size: NA; V: TRBV7-2; J: TRBJ2-4; D: TRBD2; CDR3: CASSLGPETSGGQYF; DNA: TGTGCCAGCAGCTTGGGCCCAGAGACTAGCGGGGGTCAGTACTTC
size: NA; V: TRBV7-2; J: TRBJ1-2; D: TRBD1; CDR3: CASSLGQGAGGYTF; DNA: TGTGCCAGCAGCTTAGGACAGGGGGCAGGAGGCTACACCTTC
size: NA; V: TRBV6-5; J: TRBJ2-7; D: NA; CDR3: CASSLTVTYEQYF; DNA: TGTGCCAGCAGTTTGACAGTAACCTACGAGCAGTACTTC
size: NA; V: TRBV7-2; J: TRBJ2-7; D: NA; CDR3: CASSFGSGYEQYF; DNA: TGTGCCAGCAGCTTTGGTAGCGGCTACGAGCAGTACTTC
size: NA; V: TRBV6-5; J: TRBJ2-7; D: TRBD1; CDR3: CASSLDRVGYEQYF; DNA: TGTGCCAGCAGTCTGGACAGGGTGGGATACGAGCAGTACTTC
size: NA; V: TRBV7-9; J: TRBJ2-3; D: NA; CDR3: CASSLGGVTLPTDTQYF; DNA: TGTGCCAGCAGCTTAGGAGGTGTCACTTTACCCACAGATACGCAGTATTTT
size: NA; V: TRBV27; J: TRBJ1-5; D: TRBD1; CDR3: CASSQWTGGNQPQHF; DNA: TGTGCCAGCAGCCAATGGACAGGGGGGAATCAGCCCCAGCATTTT